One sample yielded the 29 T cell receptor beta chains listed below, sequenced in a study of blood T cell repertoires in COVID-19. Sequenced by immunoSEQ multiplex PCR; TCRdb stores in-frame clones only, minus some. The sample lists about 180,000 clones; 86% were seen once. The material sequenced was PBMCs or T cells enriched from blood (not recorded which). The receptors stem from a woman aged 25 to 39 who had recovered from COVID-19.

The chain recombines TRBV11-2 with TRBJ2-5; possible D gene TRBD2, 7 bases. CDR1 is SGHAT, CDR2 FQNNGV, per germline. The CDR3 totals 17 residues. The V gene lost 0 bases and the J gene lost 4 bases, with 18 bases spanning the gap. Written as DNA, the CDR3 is TGTGCCAGCAGCTTAGAATCGAAGGGGGGGCCCCGAGAGACCCAGTACTTC. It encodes CASSLESKGGPRETQYF.

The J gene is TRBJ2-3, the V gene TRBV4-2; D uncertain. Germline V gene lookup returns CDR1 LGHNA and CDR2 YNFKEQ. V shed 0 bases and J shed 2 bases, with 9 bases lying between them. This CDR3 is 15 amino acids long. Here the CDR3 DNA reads TGTGCCAGCAGCCAAGAGGTCCACTCCACAGATACGCAGTATTTT. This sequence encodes CASSQEVHSTDTQYF.

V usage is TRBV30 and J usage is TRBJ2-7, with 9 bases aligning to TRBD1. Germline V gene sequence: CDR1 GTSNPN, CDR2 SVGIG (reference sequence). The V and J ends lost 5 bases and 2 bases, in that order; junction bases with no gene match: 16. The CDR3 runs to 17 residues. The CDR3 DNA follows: TGTGCCTGGGGCCCCGGGACAGGGACCAACAAACCCTACGAGCAGTACTTC. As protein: CAWGPGTGTNKPYEQYF.

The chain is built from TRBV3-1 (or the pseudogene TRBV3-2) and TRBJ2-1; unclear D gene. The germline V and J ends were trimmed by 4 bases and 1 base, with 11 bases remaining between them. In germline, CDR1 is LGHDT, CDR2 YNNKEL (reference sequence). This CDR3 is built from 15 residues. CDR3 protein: CASSPGAESYNEQFF. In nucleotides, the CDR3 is TGTGCCAGCAGCCCCGGCGCGGAGTCCTACAATGAGCAGTTCTTC.

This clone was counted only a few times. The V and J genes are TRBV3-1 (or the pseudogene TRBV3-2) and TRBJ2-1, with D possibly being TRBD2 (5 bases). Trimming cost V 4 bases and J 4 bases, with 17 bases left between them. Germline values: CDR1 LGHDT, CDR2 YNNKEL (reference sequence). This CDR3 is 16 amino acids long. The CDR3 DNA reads TGTGCCAGCAGCCCGACCAAGACTAAATCTTACAATGAGCAGTTCTTC. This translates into CASSPTKTKSYNEQFF.

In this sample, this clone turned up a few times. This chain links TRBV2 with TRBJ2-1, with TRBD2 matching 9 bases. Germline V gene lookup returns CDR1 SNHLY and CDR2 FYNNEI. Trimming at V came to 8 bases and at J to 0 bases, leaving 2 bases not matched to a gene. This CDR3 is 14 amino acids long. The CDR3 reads CASQREASYNEQFF. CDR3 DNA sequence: TGTGCCAGCCAGCGGGAGGCCTCCTACAATGAGCAGTTCTTC.

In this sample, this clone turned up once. The CDR3 bases are TGTGCCAGCAGTCTCCAGGGGGGTCTGGCTTTCTTT. This translates into CASSLQGGLAFF. The chain employs TRBV28 and TRBJ1-1; 7 bases map to TRBD1. The CDR3 contains 12 residues. V trimming: 5 bases; J trimming: 11 bases; junction bases outside the gene matches: 8. Per germline, CDR1 MDHEN and CDR2 SYDVKM. Variable domain in full (rest from reference TRBV28 and TRBJ1-1): DVKVTQSSRYLVKRTGEKVFLECVQDMDHENMFWYRQDPGLGLRLIYFSYDVKMKEKGDIPEGYSVSREKKERFSLILESASTNQTSMYLCASSLQGGLAFFGQGTRLTVV.

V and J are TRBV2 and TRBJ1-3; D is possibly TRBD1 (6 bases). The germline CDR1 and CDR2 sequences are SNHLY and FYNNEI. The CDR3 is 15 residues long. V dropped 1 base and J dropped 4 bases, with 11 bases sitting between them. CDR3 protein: CASSEDRAGGNTIYF. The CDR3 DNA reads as TGTGCCAGCAGTGAAGACAGGGCAGGCGGAAACACCATATATTTT.

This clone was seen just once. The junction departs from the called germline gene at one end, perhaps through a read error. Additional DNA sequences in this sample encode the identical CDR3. The CDR3 sequence: CASSLDSYEQYF. Here the CDR3 DNA reads TGTGCCAGCAGTCTAGACTCTTACGAACAGTACTTC. V and J are TRBV28 and TRBJ2-7; D not resolved. From germline, CDR1 is MDHEN and CDR2 SYDVKM. The CDR3 totals 12 residues.

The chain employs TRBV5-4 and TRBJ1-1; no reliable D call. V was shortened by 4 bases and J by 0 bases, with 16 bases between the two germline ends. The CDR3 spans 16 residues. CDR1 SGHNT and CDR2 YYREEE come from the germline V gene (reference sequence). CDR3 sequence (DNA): TGTGCCAGCAGCCGCGCACTACGAGAGTTGAACACTGAAGCTTTCTTT. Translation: CASSRALRELNTEAFF.

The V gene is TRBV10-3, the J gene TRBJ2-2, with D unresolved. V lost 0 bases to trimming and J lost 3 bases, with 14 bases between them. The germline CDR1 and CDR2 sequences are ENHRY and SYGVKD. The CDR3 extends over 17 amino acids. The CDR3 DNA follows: TGTGCCATCAGTGAGTCGGTGGAAGGAACAGACACCGGGGAGCTGTTTTTT. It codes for CAISESVEGTDTGELFF.

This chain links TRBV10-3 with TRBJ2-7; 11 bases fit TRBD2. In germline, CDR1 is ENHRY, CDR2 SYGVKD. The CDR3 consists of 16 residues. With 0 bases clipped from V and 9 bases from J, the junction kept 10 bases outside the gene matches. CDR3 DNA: TGTGCCATCAGTGAGTCGACGCTACTAGCGGGGGTACCGCAGTACTTC. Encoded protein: CAISESTLLAGVPQYF.

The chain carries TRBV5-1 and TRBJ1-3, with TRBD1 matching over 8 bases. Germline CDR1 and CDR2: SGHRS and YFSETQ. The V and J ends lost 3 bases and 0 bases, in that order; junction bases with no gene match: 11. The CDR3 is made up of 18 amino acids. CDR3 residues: CASSSGTGLSISGNTIYF. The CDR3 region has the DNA TGCGCCAGCAGCTCTGGGACAGGCCTCTCAATCTCTGGAAACACCATATATTTT. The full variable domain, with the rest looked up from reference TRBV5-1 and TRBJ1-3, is KAGVTQTPRYLIKTRGQQVTLSCSPISGHRSVSWYQQTPGQGLQFLFEYFSETQRNKGNFPGRFSGRQFSNSRSEMNVSTLELGDSALYLCASSSGTGLSISGNTIYFGEGSWLTVV.

This CDR3 reads CASSPRGTNYNEQFF. The CDR3 bases are TGCGCCAGCAGCCCAAGGGGGACAAATTACAATGAGCAGTTCTTC. The chain is built from TRBV10-1 and TRBJ2-1, with a tentative D call TRBD1 (6 bases). The CDR3 has 15 amino acids. Germline V gene data show CDR1 as WNHNN and CDR2 as SYGVQD (reference sequence). V dropped 6 bases and J dropped 4 bases, with 16 bases sitting between them.

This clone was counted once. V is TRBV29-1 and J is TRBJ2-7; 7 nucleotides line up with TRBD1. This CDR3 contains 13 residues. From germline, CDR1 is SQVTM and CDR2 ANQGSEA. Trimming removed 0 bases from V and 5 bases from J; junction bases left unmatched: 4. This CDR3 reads CSVEDLQGNEQYF. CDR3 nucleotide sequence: TGCAGCGTTGAAGATTTACAGGGGAACGAGCAGTACTTC.

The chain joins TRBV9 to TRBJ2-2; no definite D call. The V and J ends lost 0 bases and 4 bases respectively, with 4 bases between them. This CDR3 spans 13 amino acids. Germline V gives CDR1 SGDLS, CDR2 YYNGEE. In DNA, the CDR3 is TGTGCCAGCAGCGTAGTCCGCACCGGGGAGCTGTTTTTT. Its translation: CASSVVRTGELFF. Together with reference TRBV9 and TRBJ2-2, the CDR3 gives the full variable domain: DSGVTQTPKHLITATGQRVTLRCSPRSGDLSVYWYQQSLDQGLQFLIQYYNGEERAKGNILERFSAQQFPDLHSELNLSSLELGDSALYFCASSVVRTGELFFGEGSRLTVL.

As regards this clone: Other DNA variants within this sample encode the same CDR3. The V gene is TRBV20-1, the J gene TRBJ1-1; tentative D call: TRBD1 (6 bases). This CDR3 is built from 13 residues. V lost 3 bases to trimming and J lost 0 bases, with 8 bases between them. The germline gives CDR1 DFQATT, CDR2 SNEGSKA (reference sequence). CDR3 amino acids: CSASQGMNTEAFF. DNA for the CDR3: TGCAGTGCTAGTCAGGGGATGAACACTGAAGCTTTCTTT.

The CDR3 DNA reads TGTGCCAGCACGAGCGGGAGCTTATCCTACGAGCAGTACTTC. Encoded protein: CASTSGSLSYEQYF. The gene calls are TRBV2 and TRBJ2-7; 8 bases agree with TRBD2. The V segment lost 7 bases and the J segment 1 base; nucleotides outside the gene matches: 6. The CDR3 sequence is 14 residues long. Germline V CDR1 and CDR2: SNHLY, FYNNEI.

In DNA form, the CDR3 reads TGTGCCAGCAGCTCTCAGGGATCTGGGGCCAACGTCCTGACTTTC. It specifies CASSSQGSGANVLTF. This chain uses TRBV13 with TRBJ2-6; perhaps TRBD1 as D (5 bases). The CDR3 totals 15 residues. Germline values: CDR1 PRHDT, CDR2 FYEKMQ (reference sequence). V lost 4 bases and J 1 base, leaving 8 bases between the germline ends.

DNA for the CDR3: TGCAGCGTGACAGGGGACCAAGAGACCCAGTACTTC. It is translated as CSVTGDQETQYF. The chain is built from TRBV29-1 and TRBJ2-5, with TRBD1 matching over 8 bases. The V and J ends lost 6 bases and 0 bases, in that order; junction bases with no gene match: 0. This CDR3 contains 12 residues. Germline-derived CDR1 and CDR2 are SQVTM and ANQGSEA.

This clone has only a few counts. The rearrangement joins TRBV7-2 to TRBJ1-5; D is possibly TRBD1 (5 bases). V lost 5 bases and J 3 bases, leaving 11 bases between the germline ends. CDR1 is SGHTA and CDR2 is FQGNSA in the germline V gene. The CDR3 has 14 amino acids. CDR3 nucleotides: TGTGCCAGCAGCCCAGACAGCGACAATCAGCCCCAGCATTTT. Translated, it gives CASSPDSDNQPQHF.

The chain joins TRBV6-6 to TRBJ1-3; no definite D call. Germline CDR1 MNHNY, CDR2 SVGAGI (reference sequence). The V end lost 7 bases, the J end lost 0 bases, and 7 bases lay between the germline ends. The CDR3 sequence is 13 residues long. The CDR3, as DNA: TGTGCCAGCACCTCGAGCTCTGGAAACACCATATATTTT. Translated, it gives CASTSSSGNTIYF.

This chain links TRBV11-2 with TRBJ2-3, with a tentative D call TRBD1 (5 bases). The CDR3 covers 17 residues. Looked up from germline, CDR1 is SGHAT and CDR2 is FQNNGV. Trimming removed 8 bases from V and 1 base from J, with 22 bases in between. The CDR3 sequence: CASSRRTQGRGTDTQYF. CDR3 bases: TGTGCCAGCTCCCGACGAACCCAGGGTAGGGGCACAGATACGCAGTATTTT.

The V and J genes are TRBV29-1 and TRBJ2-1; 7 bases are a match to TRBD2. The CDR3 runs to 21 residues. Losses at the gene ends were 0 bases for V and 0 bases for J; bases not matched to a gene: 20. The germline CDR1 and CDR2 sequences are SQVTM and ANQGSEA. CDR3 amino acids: CSVEDPADSGSDGGSYNEQFF. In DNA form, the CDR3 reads TGCAGCGTTGAAGATCCGGCGGATAGCGGGTCGGACGGGGGCTCCTACAATGAGCAGTTCTTC.

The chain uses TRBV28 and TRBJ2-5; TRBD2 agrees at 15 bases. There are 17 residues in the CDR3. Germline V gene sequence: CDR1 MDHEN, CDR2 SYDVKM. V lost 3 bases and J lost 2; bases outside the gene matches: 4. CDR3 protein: CASSLMGLAGGQETQYF. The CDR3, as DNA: TGTGCCAGCAGTTTGATGGGACTAGCGGGAGGACAAGAGACCCAGTACTTC.

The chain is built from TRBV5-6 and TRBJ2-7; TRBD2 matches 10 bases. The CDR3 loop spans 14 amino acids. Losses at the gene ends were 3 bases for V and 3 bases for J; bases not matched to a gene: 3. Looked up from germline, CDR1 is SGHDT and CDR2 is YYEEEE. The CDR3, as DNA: TGTGCCAGCAGCTCTCGGACTAGCGGCTACGAGCAGTACTTC. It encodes CASSSRTSGYEQYF.

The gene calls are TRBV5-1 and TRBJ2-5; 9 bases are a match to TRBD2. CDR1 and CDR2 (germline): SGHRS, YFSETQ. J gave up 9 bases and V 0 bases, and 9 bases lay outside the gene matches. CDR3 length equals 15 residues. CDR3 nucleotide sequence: TGCGCCAGCAGCTTGGAGGGCGGGAGGGCCGATGCCCAGTACTTC. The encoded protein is CASSLEGGRADAQYF.

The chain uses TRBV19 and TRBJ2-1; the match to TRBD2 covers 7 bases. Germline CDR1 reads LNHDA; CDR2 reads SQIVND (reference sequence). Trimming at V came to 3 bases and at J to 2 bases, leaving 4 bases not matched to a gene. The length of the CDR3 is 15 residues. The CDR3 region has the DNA TGTGCCAGTAGTATTGGGGACTACGCCTACAATGAGCAGTTCTTC. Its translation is CASSIGDYAYNEQFF.

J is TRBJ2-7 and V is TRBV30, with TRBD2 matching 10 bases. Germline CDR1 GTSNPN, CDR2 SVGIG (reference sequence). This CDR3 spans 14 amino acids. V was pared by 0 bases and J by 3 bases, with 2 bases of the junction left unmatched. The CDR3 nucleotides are TGTGCCTGGAGTGTGTCTAGCGGGAGCTACGAGCAGTACTTC. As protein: CAWSVSSGSYEQYF.